One and the same sample provided the 16 T cell receptor beta chains below, sequenced in a study of blood T cell repertoires in COVID-19. Generated by immunoSEQ multiplex PCR, the TCRdb table keeps only in-frame clones and is missing some. The sample holds around 86,000 clones, over 75% seen once. The sequenced sample was peripheral blood. These receptors were collected from a human donor in a cohort sampled during active COVID-19.

A few counts support this clone. V and J are TRBV11-2 and TRBJ2-2; D unclear. V was shortened by 6 bases and J by 6 bases, with 8 bases between the two germline ends. The CDR3 is made up of 12 amino acids. Germline values: CDR1 SGHAT, CDR2 FQNNGV. The CDR3 loop is CASRREPGELFF. Written as DNA, the CDR3 is TGTGCCAGCAGACGAGAGCCCGGGGAGCTGTTTTTT.

In this sample, this clone turned up once. The rearrangement uses TRBV7-5 and TRBJ1-2; the D call TRBD1 from the table was never checked on the DNA. TRBV7-5 constitutes a pseudogene. This CDR3 is built from 16 residues. The CDR3 loop is CARSLKSAGGQYGYTF. DNA for the CDR3: TGTGCCAGAAGCTTAAAGTCGGCAGGGGGACAGTATGGCTACACCTTC.

This chain uses TRBV24-1 with TRBJ2-1; TRBD2 matches 7 bases. The CDR3 extends over 14 amino acids. V shed 11 bases and J 5 bases; nucleotides not matched to a gene: 11. CDR1 KGHDR and CDR2 SFDVKD come from the germline V gene. This chain's CDR3 is CAIGPGLADNEQFF. The CDR3 DNA is TGTGCCATCGGACCCGGGCTAGCGGACAATGAGCAGTTCTTC.

A single count supports this clone. V and J are TRBV10-3 and TRBJ2-1; TRBD2 matches at 11 bases. With V trimmed by 3 bases and J by 6 bases, 4 bases remained unmatched. The V gene's germline CDR1 is ENHRY and CDR2 SYGVKD. CDR3 length: 15 amino acids. The CDR3 sequence: CAISDLAGGGNEQFF. CDR3 bases: TGTGCCATCAGTGACCTAGCGGGAGGAGGCAATGAGCAGTTCTTC.

This clone was observed once. This sequence joins TRBV10-1 and TRBJ1-3; a possible D gene is TRBD1 (5 bases). Germline loops: CDR1 WNHNN, CDR2 SYGVQD (reference sequence). Deletions cut 2 bases from V and 2 bases from J, with 16 bases between. The CDR3 runs 17 residues. CDR3 DNA sequence: TGCGCCAGCAGTGAGGGGGCGGGAAGAAGGGCTGGAAACACCATATATTTT. Translation: CASSEGAGRRAGNTIYF.

The rearrangement links TRBV4-2 to TRBJ1-1; 7 bases fit TRBD1. The CDR3 contains 18 residues. After removal of 0 bases from V and 3 bases from J, the junction contained 13 bases not matched to a gene. Germline V gene lookup returns CDR1 LGHNA and CDR2 YNFKEQ. The CDR3 bases are TGTGCCAGCAGCCAAGAGCGGACAGGCGCCTATCGGGACACTGAAGCTTTCTTT. Amino acids: CASSQERTGAYRDTEAFF.

This chain uses TRBV9 with TRBJ1-4; TRBD1 is a possible D gene (5 bases). The CDR3 contains 15 residues. Trimming cost V 3 bases and J 8 bases, with 17 bases left between them. Germline loops: CDR1 SGDLS, CDR2 YYNGEE. The CDR3 protein is CASSAGGGGNEKLFF. The CDR3 DNA follows: TGTGCCAGCAGCGCAGGCGGGGGGGGAAACGAAAAACTGTTTTTT.

The chain has TRBV4-2 and TRBJ2-1; TRBD1 matches 8 bases. Germline V lookup: CDR1 LGHNA, CDR2 YNFKEQ. The CDR3 consists of 15 residues. Germline trimming cut 2 bases from V and 7 bases from J; bases unmatched to any gene: 7. Here the CDR3 DNA reads TGTGCCAGCAGCCAACCCGGGACAGGTGAGAATGAGCAGTTCTTC. Translated, it gives CASSQPGTGENEQFF.

This chain uses TRBV6-2 or TRBV6-3 with TRBJ2-7, with 7 bases that match TRBD1. Germline CDR1 is MNHEY and CDR2 is SVGEGT. V dropped 2 bases and J dropped 4; count of bases not matched to a gene: 2. The CDR3 spans 13 residues. CDR3 sequence reads: CASSYDRAYEQYF. The CDR3 region has the DNA TGTGCCAGCAGTTACGACAGGGCATACGAGCAGTACTTC.

Remarks on this clone: In the same sample, other DNA sequences code for this CDR3. This chain joins TRBV18 and TRBJ2-5, with D possibly matching TRBD1 (5 bases). Between the trimmed V and J ends, which lost 5 bases and 2 bases, there was a span of 9 bases. This CDR3 spans 13 amino acids. The V gene's germline CDR1 is KGHSH and CDR2 LQKENI. The CDR3 region is CASSSDRQETQYF. The CDR3 DNA reads TGTGCCAGCTCATCCGACAGACAAGAGACCCAGTACTTC.

This sequence joins TRBV12-5 and TRBJ2-5; weak D call: TRBD2 (6 bases). Trimming pared 6 bases from V and 2 bases from J, leaving 13 bases between. CDR1 is LGHNT and CDR2 is FRNRAP in the germline V gene. The CDR3 is 14 residues long. CDR3 region: CASGPGLEQETQYF. CDR3 nucleotide sequence: TGTGCTAGTGGACCGGGACTCGAGCAAGAGACCCAGTACTTC.

The chain uses TRBV4-2 and TRBJ2-5, with D perhaps TRBD2 (5 bases). The V end was cut by 0 bases, the J end by 4 bases, with 12 bases between. The germline V gene encodes CDR1 LGHNA and CDR2 YNFKEQ. The CDR3 totals 15 residues. CDR3 bases: TGTGCCAGCAGCCAAGATTGGCGGGCCCGAGAGACCCAGTACTTC. Translating it yields CASSQDWRARETQYF.

The J gene is TRBJ2-5, the V gene TRBV4-3, with D maybe TRBD2 (6 bases). The CDR3 totals 13 residues. Trimming left V 1 base short and J 7 bases short, with 10 bases between. Germline V CDR1 and CDR2: LGHNA, YSLEER. This CDR3 reads CASSQVQGGTQYF. As DNA, the CDR3 is TGCGCCAGCAGCCAAGTCCAGGGAGGGACCCAGTACTTC.

V and J are TRBV4-3 and TRBJ2-7; no clear D. With 0 bases removed from V and 5 bases from J, the gap between germline ends came to 8 bases. Germline CDR1 is LGHNA and CDR2 is YSLEER. CDR3 size: 13 residues. The CDR3 DNA follows: TGCGCCAGCAGCCAAGAGAGGATGGACGAGCAGTACTTC. This gives the protein CASSQERMDEQYF.

This chain links TRBV10-2 with TRBJ2-7; D perhaps matches TRBD1 (6 bases). V shed 6 bases and J shed 0 bases, with 12 bases lying between them. CDR3 size: 14 residues. Germline V gene sequence: CDR1 WSHSY, CDR2 SAAADI. The DNA of the CDR3 is TGCGCCAGCAGGGGGGCGGATAGCTCCTACGAGCAGTACTTC. It translates to CASRGADSSYEQYF.

The rearrangement joins TRBV9 to TRBJ1-6; no reliable D call. V lost 0 bases and J 7 bases, leaving 8 bases between the germline ends. Germline CDR1 reads SGDLS; CDR2 reads YYNGEE. The CDR3 is made up of 14 amino acids. CDR3 nucleotide sequence: TGTGCCAGCAGCGTAGGGAGGGAAAATTCACCCCTCCACTTT. It specifies CASSVGRENSPLHF.